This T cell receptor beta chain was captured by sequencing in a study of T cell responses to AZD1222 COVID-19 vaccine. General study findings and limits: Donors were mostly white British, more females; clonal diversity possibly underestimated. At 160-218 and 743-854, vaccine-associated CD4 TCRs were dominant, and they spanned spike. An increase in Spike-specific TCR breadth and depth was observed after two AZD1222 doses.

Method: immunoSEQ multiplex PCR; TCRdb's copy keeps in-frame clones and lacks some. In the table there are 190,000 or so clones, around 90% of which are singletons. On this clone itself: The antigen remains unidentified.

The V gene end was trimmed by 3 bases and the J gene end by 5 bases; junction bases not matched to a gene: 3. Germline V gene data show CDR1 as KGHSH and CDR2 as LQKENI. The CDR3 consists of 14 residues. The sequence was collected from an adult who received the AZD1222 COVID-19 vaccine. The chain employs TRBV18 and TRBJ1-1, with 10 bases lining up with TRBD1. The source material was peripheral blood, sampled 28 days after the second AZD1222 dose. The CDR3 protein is CASSPDRGLTEAFF. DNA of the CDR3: TGTGCCAGCTCACCCGACAGGGGGCTTACTGAAGCTTTCTTT.